These T cell receptor beta chains were read from a single sample in a study of blood T cells in healthy people across ages. TCRdb itself ran the 5' RACE reads through MiXCR, one entry per CDR3 protein. This table has over 950,000 distinct CDR3 sequences, about two fifths appearing once. Sequences were obtained from blood. These TCRs come from a man younger than 35 in good health. CDR3s include the opening cysteine and the closing phenylalanine or tryptophan. D genes are given only for firm matches. Not every row has a clone size; where given, it reads once, few, many or a size class.

J gene	D gene	clone size	V gene	CDR3 DNA	CDR3 protein
TRBJ2-5	TRBD1	.	TRBV20-1	TGCAGTGCCGTGGGACAGATCGGATCAGAGACCCAGTACTTC	CSAVGQIGSETQYF
TRBJ1-6	.	once	TRBV9	TGTGCCAGCAGCGTAGCCAGCAGGGAAAATTCACCCCTCCACTTT	CASSVASRENSPLHF
TRBJ1-2	.	.	TRBV30	TGTGCCTCAAAGAGGGGAGAAAGCTATGGCTACACCTTC	CASKRGESYGYTF
TRBJ2-3	.	few	TRBV5-1	TGCGCCAGCAACCTCAATCCCAGTGGCCTGGATACGCAGTATTTT	CASNLNPSGLDTQYF
TRBJ1-6	TRBD1	few	TRBV6-5	TGTGCCAGCAGCCTCCGACAGGGAGAAGGGTCACCCCTCCACTTT	CASSLRQGEGSPLHF
TRBJ2-1	.	once	TRBV4-3	TGCGCCAGCAGCCTAGTCAATGGGGGGGCCACCTACAATGAGCAGTTCTTC	CASSLVNGGATYNEQFF
TRBJ2-1	TRBD1	.	TRBV12-3/TRBV12-4	TGTGCCAGCACTCCCACCCCCGGACAGGGAGAGCAGTTCTTC	CASTPTPGQGEQFF
TRBJ2-2	.	.	TRBV7-2	TGTGCCAGCAGCTCGGACAGCCTCACCGGGGAGCTGTTTTTT	CASSSDSLTGELFF
TRBJ1-1	.	few	TRBV29-1	TGCAGCGTTTCCAGGAACACTGAAGCTTTCTTT	CSVSRNTEAFF
TRBJ2-5	TRBD2	.	TRBV5-1	TGCGCCAGCAGAATTAGCGGGGGGTCCCAAGAGACCCAGTACTTC	CASRISGGSQETQYF
TRBJ2-5	.	.	TRBV28	TGTGCCAGCATAGGGTGGGCCACACATCAAGTGACCTCAGAGACCCAGTACTTC	CASIGWATHQVTSETQYF
TRBJ2-4	.	few	TRBV27	TGTGCCAGCAGCTCCTCATCCAGGGAACCCAAAAACATTCAGTACTTC	CASSSSSREPKNIQYF
TRBJ2-1	TRBD1	.	TRBV11-1	TGTGCCAGCAGCCGCCCTGACAGGGTCAATGAGCAGTTCTTC	CASSRPDRVNEQFF
TRBJ1-1	TRBD1	few	TRBV7-2	TGTGCCAGCAGCTTTCTCGACAGGGGGGAAACTGAAGCTTTCTTT	CASSFLDRGETEAFF
TRBJ2-1	TRBD1	few	TRBV6-5	TGTGCCAGCAGTTATTCCGGGACAGGTATTTACAATGAGCAGTTCTTC	CASSYSGTGIYNEQFF
TRBJ2-7	.	.	TRBV9	TGTGCCAGCAGCCTTCCCGGTTTGGGCAATGAGCAGTACTTC	CASSLPGLGNEQYF
TRBJ2-7	.	.	TRBV6-2/TRBV6-3	TGTGCCAGCAGTATCGGGTCGGGGTGGGGGCATGAGCAGTACTTC	CASSIGSGWGHEQYF
TRBJ1-1	.	few	TRBV15	TGTGCCACCAGCAGAGCTAGGGGCTCGAACACTGAAGCTTTCTTT	CATSRARGSNTEAFF
TRBJ1-1	.	.	TRBV4-2	TGTGCCAGCAGCCAAGAATGGAGGGGGAACACTGAAGCTTTCTTT	CASSQEWRGNTEAFF
TRBJ2-1	.	few	TRBV4-3	TGCGCCAGCAGCCAATTCTTGCTAGCGAGGAACAATGAGCAGTTCTTC	CASSQFLLARNNEQFF
TRBJ2-7	.	.	TRBV25-1	TGTGCCAGCAGTGAATCTCAGACAGAAGCCTACGAGCAGTACTTC	CASSESQTEAYEQYF
TRBJ1-1	.	few	TRBV3-1	TGTGCCAGCAGCCAAGTTCGAGGTCGGACTGAAGCTTTCTTT	CASSQVRGRTEAFF
TRBJ1-1	TRBD1	.	TRBV9	TGTGCCAGCAGCCCTGGGACAGAGTCTGAAGCTTTCTTT	CASSPGTESEAFF
TRBJ1-6	.	few	TRBV7-2	TGTGCCAGCAGCTTTGGCAACTTAAATAATAATAATTCACCCCTCCACTTT	CASSFGNLNNNNSPLHF
TRBJ2-5	TRBD2	once	TRBV5-1	TGCGCCAGCAGCCCTAACCCGGGACTAGCGTTTTATGAGCAGTACTTC	CASSPNPGLAFYEQYF
TRBJ2-2	.	.	TRBV12-3/TRBV12-4	TGTGCCAGCAGTTCGGCTTCGAACACCGGGGAGCTGTTTTTT	CASSSASNTGELFF
TRBJ1-4	.	.	TRBV6-2/TRBV6-3	TGTGCCAGCAGTTACGGCAGAGTGGGCAGCAATAATGAAAAACTGTTTTTT	CASSYGRVGSNNEKLFF
TRBJ1-1	.	.	TRBV5-1	TGCGCCAGCAGACAGGGTTCTGCAGAAGCTTTCTTT	CASRQGSAEAFF
TRBJ1-2	.	few	TRBV20-1	TGCAGTGGTTTGGGAGGGGGGGGACTTTATGGCTACACCTTC	CSGLGGGGLYGYTF
TRBJ2-5	.	few	TRBV4-1	TGCGCCAGCAGCCAAGGAATAGTGGAGACCCAGTACTTC	CASSQGIVETQYF
TRBJ2-1	TRBD1	.	TRBV27	TGTGCCAGCAGTCTTTCCCCGGGACAGGGGGTAGACAATGAGCAGTTCTTC	CASSLSPGQGVDNEQFF
TRBJ2-5	TRBD2	.	TRBV3-1	TGTGCCAGCGGTTGGCTAGCGGAACAAGAGACCCAGTACTTC	CASGWLAEQETQYF
TRBJ1-2	.	.	TRBV9	TGTGCCAGCAGCGTAGGGGGGCAGAACTATGGCTACACCTTC	CASSVGGQNYGYTF